What follows are 5 T cell receptor beta chains derived from one specimen sequenced in a study of OX40 agonist ivuxolimab in advanced cancers. Using immunoSEQ multiplex PCR, the repertoire was profiled, and TCRdb retains in-frame clones only, with some absent. The profile shows roughly 64,000 clones, around 80% of them singletons. The sequencing here drew on CD4+ or CD8+ T cells sorted from blood, taken in a trial of the OX40 agonist ivuxolimab. Source of these receptors: an adult with an advanced solid tumor such as melanoma, head and neck, liver or kidney cancer.

The chain employs TRBV2 and TRBJ2-7; TRBD1 agrees at 7 bases. The CDR3 length is 16 residues. Germline V gives CDR1 SNHLY, CDR2 FYNNEI. The junction had 19 bases not matched to a gene; V was cut back by 11 bases and J by 3 bases. In DNA, the CDR3 is TGTGCCGGTTCGTGGGGACAGCAACGTCCCCACTACGAGCAGTACTTC. Its translation is CAGSWGQQRPHYEQYF.

The chain employs TRBV29-1 and TRBJ1-2; D remains ambiguous. Germline V gives CDR1 SQVTM, CDR2 ANQGSEA. The CDR3 is made up of 12 amino acids. The V gene lost 5 bases and the J gene lost 0 bases, with 7 bases spanning the gap. Here the CDR3 DNA reads TGCAGCGTTTACGGCCCTAACTATGGCTACACCTTC. Translated, it gives CSVYGPNYGYTF.

Only one count was recorded for this clone. The V gene is TRBV2, the J gene TRBJ1-2; D unclear. Trimming took 6 bases from V and 10 from J, leaving 12 bases between them. The CDR3 length is 11 residues. CDR1 and CDR2 (germline): SNHLY, FYNNEI. CDR3 region: CASRPTRSYTF. The CDR3 nucleotides are TGTGCCAGCAGACCAACAAGATCCTACACCTTC.

The chain links TRBV27 to TRBJ2-1; TRBD2 matches 14 bases. The germline V gene has CDR1 MNHEY and CDR2 SMNVEV (reference sequence). V gave up 5 bases and J gave up 7 bases; unmatched junction bases: 4. The CDR3 is made up of 15 amino acids. CDR3 in amino acids: CASSPGTSGSNEQFF. Written as DNA, the CDR3 is TGTGCCAGCAGTCCCGGGACTAGCGGGAGTAATGAGCAGTTCTTC.

The chain couples TRBV7-3 to TRBJ2-7, with D possibly matching TRBD2 (6 bases). Trimming stripped 2 bases from V and 4 bases from J, with 15 bases between. The CDR3 is made up of 15 amino acids. Germline V gene lookup returns CDR1 SGHTA and CDR2 FQGTGA. The CDR3 region is CASSLVLGGSYEQYF. In DNA, the CDR3 is TGTGCCAGCAGCTTAGTCCTGGGGGGATCGTACGAGCAGTACTTC.